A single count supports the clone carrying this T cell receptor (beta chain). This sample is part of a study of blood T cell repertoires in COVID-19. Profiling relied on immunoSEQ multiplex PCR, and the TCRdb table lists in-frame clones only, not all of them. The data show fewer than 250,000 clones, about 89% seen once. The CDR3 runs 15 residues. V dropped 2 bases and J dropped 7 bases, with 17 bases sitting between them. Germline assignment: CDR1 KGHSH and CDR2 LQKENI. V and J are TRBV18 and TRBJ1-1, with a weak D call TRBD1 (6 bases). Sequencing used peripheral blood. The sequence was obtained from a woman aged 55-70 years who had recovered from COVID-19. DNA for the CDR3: TGTGCCAGCTCACCAATTGTTAACAGGGACCTTGAAGCTTTCTTT. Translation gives CASSPIVNRDLEAFF.